This is a list of T cell receptor beta chains from one sample in a study of blood T cell repertoires in COVID-19. Some clones are missing from TCRdb's copy, which holds only in-frame ones; the method was immunoSEQ multiplex PCR. Of around 250,000 clones in the sample, about 80% were seen once. The sample taken for sequencing was PBMCs or T cells enriched from blood (not recorded which). These receptors were obtained from a man aged 45-65 years who had recovered from COVID-19. CDR3s include the opening cysteine and the closing phenylalanine or tryptophan. The D gene is left open where the match is weak. The size field is filled for only some rows; it gives once, few, many or a size class.

cdr3_nt cdr3_aa j_call clone_size cdr3_length v_call d_call
TGCGCCAGCAGCAGGCCCGACAGCCCGGACGAGCAGTACTTC CASSRPDSPDEQYF TRBJ2-7 - 14 TRBV5-1 -
TGCGCCAGCAGCTTCCGACAGGGTAGATTGTCTGAGCAGTTCTTC CASSFRQGRLSEQFF TRBJ2-1 - 15 TRBV5-1 TRBD1
TGTGCCATCAGTGGACGCGGGGACAGCACAGATACGCAGTATTTT CAISGRGDSTDTQYF TRBJ2-3 - 15 TRBV10-3 -
TGTGCCACCCACCCTTCTCCGGGGGGGTCTGGACGGCAGTTCTTC CATHPSPGGSGRQFF TRBJ2-1 - 15 TRBV27 TRBD2
TGCGCCAGCAGTGAACGGTTTCCGGCCTACGAGCAGTACTTC CASSERFPAYEQYF TRBJ2-7 - 14 TRBV10-2 -
TGTGCCAGCACCTCTGGGGACAGGCGGACCTATGGCTACACCTTC CASTSGDRRTYGYTF TRBJ1-2 - 15 TRBV9 TRBD1
TGTGCCAGCAGCCTGAGCGGGAACCTCTACGAGCAGTACTTC CASSLSGNLYEQYF TRBJ2-7 - 14 TRBV14 TRBD2
TGCGCCAGCAGCCCCTATCAGGGGACTCAGCCCCAGCATTTT CASSPYQGTQPQHF TRBJ1-5 few 14 TRBV4-3 -
TGTGCCAGCAGCCTGGACGGTGATGGCTACACCTTC CASSLDGDGYTF TRBJ1-2 - 12 TRBV5-4 -
TGTGCCAGCACCCCCGTGGAGGGGGAGACCCAGTACTTC CASTPVEGETQYF TRBJ2-5 - 13 TRBV6-5 -
TGTGCCAGCTCACCCGTCCCGGGACAGGTACCGAGCTCTGGAAACACCATATATTTT CASSPVPGQVPSSGNTIYF TRBJ1-3 - 19 TRBV18 TRBD1
TGTGCCAGCAGGGAGGGGGCGCGTTATGGCTACACCTTC CASREGARYGYTF TRBJ1-2 - 13 TRBV28 TRBD1
TGTGCCAGCAGTGATAGCGGGGGCAACACCGGGGAGCTGTTTTTT CASSDSGGNTGELFF TRBJ2-2 - 15 TRBV25-1 TRBD2
TGCGCCAGCAGCCAAGATCGTAATCTAGGGGGCCGGGTCTATGGCTACACCTTC CASSQDRNLGGRVYGYTF TRBJ1-2 - 18 TRBV4-1 TRBD1
TGTGCCAGTAGTATAAGAGGGAACGGCTACGAGCAGTACTTC CASSIRGNGYEQYF TRBJ2-7 - 14 TRBV19 -
TGTGCCAGCAGACAAGGAACCTTGGGGGACAGGGCAATGGGTGAGCAGTTCTTC CASRQGTLGDRAMGEQFF TRBJ2-1 - 18 TRBV3-1/TRBV3-2 TRBD1
TGTGCCAGCCGATGGGAGGCGGGGGGGAACAATGAGCAGTTCTTC CASRWEAGGNNEQFF TRBJ2-1 - 15 TRBV6-5 TRBD2
TGCAGTGCTCCTTCGTACGAGCAGTACTTC CSAPSYEQYF TRBJ2-7 - 10 TRBV20-1 -
TGTGCCAGCAGTGAACAGGGGAAGTACGAGCAGTACTTC CASSEQGKYEQYF TRBJ2-7 - 13 TRBV25-1 -
TGCGCCAGCAGCGACGTCGGAGGGAGCGGGAGACCCTACGAGCAGTACTTC CASSDVGGSGRPYEQYF TRBJ2-7 few 17 TRBV4-1 TRBD2
TGCGCCAGCAGCTTGACTCGACTAGCGGGAGGTAATGAGCAGTTCTTC CASSLTRLAGGNEQFF TRBJ2-1 - 16 TRBV5-1 TRBD2
TGCAGCGTTGCCCAGCGTTTGGAGACCCAGTACTTC CSVAQRLETQYF TRBJ2-5 - 12 TRBV29-1 -
TGCAGTGCTAGTATGCTCGTGGACAGGGGCACAGATACGCAGTATTTT CSASMLVDRGTDTQYF TRBJ2-3 - 16 TRBV20-1 TRBD1
TGTGCCAGTACAACTAGCAATCAGCCCCAGCATTTT CASTTSNQPQHF TRBJ1-5 - 12 TRBV28 -
TGTGCCAGCAGCCTGTCCGACAGGAGGCTATCAGAGACCCAGTACTTC CASSLSDRRLSETQYF TRBJ2-5 once 16 TRBV5-6 -
TGTGCCAGCTCATTACAGGGGAGTCAACAGCCCCAGCATTTT CASSLQGSQQPQHF TRBJ1-5 - 14 TRBV18 TRBD1
TGTGCCAGCTCACCAAGAACCAAACCCCCAGGCTACGAGCAGTACTTC CASSPRTKPPGYEQYF TRBJ2-7 - 16 TRBV18 -
TGTGCCAGCAGCCTTTCAGGGGAGCAGTACTTC CASSLSGEQYF TRBJ2-7 - 11 TRBV27 -
TGTGCCAGCGGATCAGACATACGGATTAGCGGGGGGGCCTACGAGCAGTACTTC CASGSDIRISGGAYEQYF TRBJ2-7 - 18 TRBV7-9 TRBD2
TGCGCCAGCAGCCAAGGCCGGGGTACCTACGAGCAGTACTTC CASSQGRGTYEQYF TRBJ2-7 - 14 TRBV4-3 -
TGTGCCACCAGCGACAGTGTAGGAGAGACCCAGTACTTC CATSDSVGETQYF TRBJ2-5 - 13 TRBV24-1 -
TGTGCCAGCAGCACCCTTGACAATCCTCCCTATGGCTACACCTTC CASSTLDNPPYGYTF TRBJ1-2 - 15 TRBV6-2/TRBV6-3 -